The rows below give T cell receptor beta chains drawn from one sample of a study of cytomegalovirus exposure and HLA in healthy donors. Sequenced by immunoSEQ multiplex PCR; TCRdb stores in-frame clones only, minus some. The table includes some 130,000 clones, roughly four fifths detected once. The sequencing sample was made of PBMCs. The receptor source for this set is a woman in her 30s in good health and CMV-seronegative. CDR3s include the opening cysteine and the closing phenylalanine or tryptophan. Each record gives: D gene, V gene, clone size, CDR3 length, J gene, CDR3 DNA, CDR3 protein. The D gene is left open where the match is weak. Only part of the rows carry a size: once, few, many, or a class if the clone is expanded.

d_call: -; v_call: TRBV2; clone_size: -; cdr3_length: 11; j_call: TRBJ2-5; cdr3_nt: TGTGCCAGCGGTCCCACAGGAACCCAGTACTTC; cdr3_aa: CASGPTGTQYF
d_call: TRBD2; v_call: TRBV6-4; clone_size: few; cdr3_length: 16; j_call: TRBJ2-1; cdr3_nt: TGTGCCAGCAGTGACGGTGTTAGCGGGGGGGCCGATGAGCAGTTCTTC; cdr3_aa: CASSDGVSGGADEQFF
d_call: TRBD2; v_call: TRBV19; clone_size: few; cdr3_length: 18; j_call: TRBJ2-3; cdr3_nt: TGTGCCAGTAGACACCGCGAGGGGCGGGGGGCCAGCACAGATACGCAGTATTTT; cdr3_aa: CASRHREGRGASTDTQYF
d_call: -; v_call: TRBV7-3; clone_size: -; cdr3_length: 17; j_call: TRBJ2-1; cdr3_nt: TGTGCCAGCAGCTTAGGGCTCGGCTCATGGGAGTTCGGTGAGCAGTTCTTC; cdr3_aa: CASSLGLGSWEFGEQFF
d_call: -; v_call: TRBV10-3; clone_size: -; cdr3_length: 13; j_call: TRBJ1-1; cdr3_nt: TGTGCCATGTCGGGGGGGGCTAACACTGAAGCTTTCTTT; cdr3_aa: CAMSGGANTEAFF
d_call: -; v_call: TRBV20-1; clone_size: -; cdr3_length: 11; j_call: TRBJ1-1; cdr3_nt: TGCAGGGCCGTCGTGGGTGACATAGCTTTCTTT; cdr3_aa: CRAVVGDIAFF
d_call: -; v_call: TRBV7-3; clone_size: many; cdr3_length: 17; j_call: TRBJ2-6; cdr3_nt: TGTGCCAGCAGCTCCGGACAGCCTTCCTCTGGGGCCAACGTCCTGACTTTC; cdr3_aa: CASSSGQPSSGANVLTF
d_call: -; v_call: TRBV28; clone_size: -; cdr3_length: 13; j_call: TRBJ1-2; cdr3_nt: TGTGCCAGCAGTTTTTCAGGGGTTTTTGGCTACACCTTC; cdr3_aa: CASSFSGVFGYTF
d_call: -; v_call: TRBV27; clone_size: -; cdr3_length: 13; j_call: TRBJ1-5; cdr3_nt: TGTGCCAGCAGTGCGGGGGTGGCTCAGCCCCAGCATTTT; cdr3_aa: CASSAGVAQPQHF
d_call: -; v_call: TRBV7-9; clone_size: -; cdr3_length: 14; j_call: TRBJ1-2; cdr3_nt: TGTGCCAGCAGCTTGGGGGGATTTTACTATGGCTACACCTTC; cdr3_aa: CASSLGGFYYGYTF
d_call: TRBD1; v_call: TRBV2; clone_size: -; cdr3_length: 15; j_call: TRBJ1-2; cdr3_nt: TGTGCCAGCAAAGAGACAGGGGCCGAGGTTGAGGGCTACACCTTC; cdr3_aa: CASKETGAEVEGYTF
d_call: TRBD2; v_call: TRBV11-3; clone_size: -; cdr3_length: 15; j_call: TRBJ2-7; cdr3_nt: TGTGCCAGCAGCTTATCTAGCGGGGCCACCTACGAGCAGTACTTC; cdr3_aa: CASSLSSGATYEQYF
d_call: -; v_call: TRBV29-1; clone_size: -; cdr3_length: 13; j_call: TRBJ1-2; cdr3_nt: TGCAGCGTCCTCAAGGGGGTGGGGGTTGGCTACACCTTC; cdr3_aa: CSVLKGVGVGYTF
d_call: -; v_call: TRBV2; clone_size: -; cdr3_length: 15; j_call: TRBJ2-4; cdr3_nt: TGTGCCAGCAGTGATACAGGGCTCGCCAAAAACATTCAGTACTTC; cdr3_aa: CASSDTGLAKNIQYF
d_call: -; v_call: TRBV27; clone_size: -; cdr3_length: 17; j_call: TRBJ1-4; cdr3_nt: TGTGCCAGCAGTTTTTTCGTTTGGGCAGGGTCAAATGAAAAACTGTTTTTT; cdr3_aa: CASSFFVWAGSNEKLFF
d_call: -; v_call: TRBV5-1; clone_size: -; cdr3_length: 14; j_call: TRBJ2-2; cdr3_nt: TGCGCCAGCAGCATCCAGGGAAATCTCGGGGAGCTGTTTTTT; cdr3_aa: CASSIQGNLGELFF
d_call: -; v_call: TRBV7-6; clone_size: -; cdr3_length: 13; j_call: TRBJ1-6; cdr3_nt: TGTGCCAGCAGCAAGGGGAGGAATTCACCCCTCCACTTT; cdr3_aa: CASSKGRNSPLHF
d_call: -; v_call: TRBV6-1; clone_size: -; cdr3_length: 14; j_call: TRBJ1-5; cdr3_nt: TGTGCCAGCAGTGAAGCGCTATTTAATCAGCCCCAGCATTTT; cdr3_aa: CASSEALFNQPQHF
d_call: -; v_call: TRBV2; clone_size: -; cdr3_length: 13; j_call: TRBJ2-2; cdr3_nt: TGTGCCAGCAGAGCCACTGACACCGGGGAGCTGTTTTTT; cdr3_aa: CASRATDTGELFF
d_call: -; v_call: TRBV9; clone_size: -; cdr3_length: 14; j_call: TRBJ1-2; cdr3_nt: TGTGCCAGCAGCCCGGACATCCCTAACTATGGCTACACCTTC; cdr3_aa: CASSPDIPNYGYTF
d_call: -; v_call: TRBV14; clone_size: once; cdr3_length: 19; j_call: TRBJ2-1; cdr3_nt: TGTGCCAGCAGCCAAGGAGTCGGTGACAGGATGAGCTCCTACAATGAGCAGTTCTTC; cdr3_aa: CASSQGVGDRMSSYNEQFF
d_call: -; v_call: TRBV11-1; clone_size: once; cdr3_length: 15; j_call: TRBJ2-1; cdr3_nt: TGTGCCAGCAGCTTAACGGGGAAATCCTACAATGAGCAGTTCTTC; cdr3_aa: CASSLTGKSYNEQFF
d_call: -; v_call: TRBV5-1; clone_size: -; cdr3_length: 18; j_call: TRBJ1-6; cdr3_nt: TGCGCCAGCAGCTTGGTATTGGCCGCGGGCTCCTATAATTCACCCCTCCACTTT; cdr3_aa: CASSLVLAAGSYNSPLHF
d_call: -; v_call: TRBV11-3; clone_size: -; cdr3_length: 13; j_call: TRBJ2-3; cdr3_nt: TGTGCCAGCAGCTTCCCGGGCACAGATACGCAGTATTTT; cdr3_aa: CASSFPGTDTQYF
d_call: -; v_call: TRBV5-1; clone_size: -; cdr3_length: 16; j_call: TRBJ1-4; cdr3_nt: TGCGCCAGCAGCCGCTGGACAAGTTTAACCCCTGAAAAACTGTTTTTT; cdr3_aa: CASSRWTSLTPEKLFF
d_call: -; v_call: TRBV19; clone_size: few; cdr3_length: 14; j_call: TRBJ1-2; cdr3_nt: TGTGCCAGTAGATCAGGCGATTTTAACTATGGCTACACCTTC; cdr3_aa: CASRSGDFNYGYTF
d_call: -; v_call: TRBV19; clone_size: -; cdr3_length: 16; j_call: TRBJ1-2; cdr3_nt: TGTGCCAGTAGTACTACTCTGCGGGCAGGGGCTGACGGCTACACCTTC; cdr3_aa: CASSTTLRAGADGYTF
d_call: -; v_call: TRBV2; clone_size: few; cdr3_length: 13; j_call: TRBJ1-1; cdr3_nt: TGTGCCAGCATGCGACAGCCGAACACTGAAGCTTTCTTT; cdr3_aa: CASMRQPNTEAFF